The 30 T cell receptor beta chains reported below all come from one sample, sequenced in a study of blood T cell repertoires in COVID-19. TCRdb keeps only in-frame clones here, not all; method: immunoSEQ multiplex PCR. There are tens of thousands of clones in the sample; less than 90% occur only once, and about 3% lies in the top ten. The source material was peripheral blood. These receptor sequences come from a man aged 50 or older with acute or convalescent COVID-19.

The chain has TRBV7-9 and TRBJ1-1, with 8 bases lining up with TRBD1. Germline CDR1 SEHNR, CDR2 FQNEAQ (reference sequence). This CDR3 contains 15 residues. V was pared by 5 bases and J by 0 bases, with 5 bases of the junction left unmatched. CDR3 region: CASSTRTGMNTEAFF. In DNA form, the CDR3 reads TGTGCCAGCAGCACCCGGACAGGGATGAACACTGAAGCTTTCTTT.

This chain uses TRBV28 with TRBJ1-5; tentative D call: TRBD1 (5 bases). Per the germline V gene, CDR1 is MDHEN and CDR2 is SYDVKM. The CDR3 runs 15 residues. The V end lost 0 bases, the J end lost 5 bases, and 11 bases lay between the germline ends. The CDR3 DNA reads as TGTGCCAGCAGTTTATGGGGGGGTCGGCATCAGCCCCAGCATTTT. It specifies CASSLWGGRHQPQHF.

The chain is built from TRBV6-5 and TRBJ2-7; 8 nucleotides line up with TRBD1. The CDR3 spans 15 residues. Germline lookup yields CDR1 MNHEY and CDR2 SVGAGI. V dropped 2 bases and J dropped 2; count of bases not matched to a gene: 5. The CDR3 protein is CASSYKGQGTYEQYF. Written as DNA, the CDR3 is TGTGCCAGCAGTTACAAAGGACAGGGTACCTACGAGCAGTACTTC.

The chain couples TRBV7-8 to TRBJ2-1; 13 bases fit TRBD2. The CDR3 consists of 15 residues. The junction had 7 bases not matched to a gene; V was cut back by 6 bases and J by 8 bases. Looked up from germline, CDR1 is SGHVS and CDR2 is FQNEAQ. The CDR3 DNA follows: TGTGCCAGCAGTGGGAGGACTAGCGGGAGTCATGAGCAGTTCTTC. This translates into CASSGRTSGSHEQFF.

The sample holds one count of this clone. The chain uses TRBV5-6 and TRBJ2-7; the D gene is possibly TRBD2 (5 bases). Trimming stripped 4 bases from V and 6 bases from J, with 17 bases between. CDR3 size: 14 residues. Germline CDR1 is SGHDT and CDR2 is YYEEEE. The CDR3 DNA sequence: TGTGCCAGCAGCCGAGGTTCGGGGTCCGGCGAGCAGTACTTC. The encoded protein is CASSRGSGSGEQYF.

The rearrangement joins TRBV5-1 to TRBJ2-1, with 9 bases aligning to TRBD2. CDR1 is SGHRS, CDR2 YFSETQ, per germline. The CDR3 has 15 amino acids. V gave up 0 bases and J gave up 8 bases; unmatched junction bases: 6. CDR3 in amino acids: CASSLVAGVVDEQFF. CDR3 bases: TGCGCCAGCAGCTTGGTAGCGGGAGTGGTGGATGAGCAGTTCTTC.

CDR3 sequence reads: CASSPLGQGYQPQHF. CDR3 coding DNA: TGTGCCAGCAGTCCCCTCGGACAGGGCTATCAGCCCCAGCATTTT. This chain joins TRBV27 and TRBJ1-5, with 8 bases matching TRBD1. V shed 5 bases and J 5 bases; nucleotides not matched to a gene: 8. CDR3 size: 15 residues. CDR1 is MNHEY and CDR2 is SMNVEV in the germline V gene (reference sequence).

This clone was seen only a few times. The chain combines TRBV19 with TRBJ1-2, with D maybe TRBD1 (6 bases). The germline V gene encodes CDR1 LNHDA and CDR2 SQIVND (reference sequence). Trimming left V 7 bases short and J 3 bases short, with 18 bases between. This CDR3 is built from 15 residues. CDR3 in DNA: TGTGCCAGTACTCCGGAGTACAGGGTCCACTATGGCTACACCTTC. Translated: CASTPEYRVHYGYTF.

The chain couples TRBV18 to TRBJ1-6; D is possibly TRBD1 (6 bases). In germline, CDR1 is KGHSH, CDR2 LQKENI. The CDR3 covers 14 residues. The V and J ends lost 3 bases and 5 bases respectively, with 8 bases between them. CDR3 protein: CASSPPGDNSPLHF. In nucleotides, the CDR3 is TGTGCCAGCTCACCCCCAGGGGATAATTCACCCCTCCACTTT.

This clone was counted once. CDR3 sequence: CASGRGTPQETQYF. The CDR3 DNA reads TGCGCCAGCGGGAGGGGAACCCCTCAAGAGACCCAGTACTTC. The chain couples TRBV5-1 to TRBJ2-5, with 7 bases lining up with TRBD2. The germline CDR1 and CDR2 sequences are SGHRS and YFSETQ. The J segment lost 2 bases and the V segment lost 7 bases, leaving 8 bases of the junction unmatched. The CDR3 spans 14 residues.

The chain combines TRBV5-4 with TRBJ2-5; 12 bases align to TRBD2. The CDR3 spans 15 residues. J gave up 4 bases and V 0 bases, and 1 base lay outside the gene matches. Germline CDR1 SGHNT, CDR2 YYREEE (reference sequence). The CDR3 is CASSLGGLAGETQYF. CDR3 bases: TGTGCCAGCAGCTTGGGGGGACTAGCGGGAGAGACCCAGTACTTC.

This clone was counted only a few times. The junction departs from the called germline gene at one end, perhaps through a read error. The V gene is TRBV7-2, the J gene TRBJ2-1; 13 positions match TRBD2. The length of the CDR3 is 16 residues. The germline V gene has CDR1 SGHTA and CDR2 FQGNSA. CDR3 sequence (DNA): TGTGCCAGCAGCCTAGCCCGACTAGCGGGAGGCAATGAGCAGTTCTTC. It encodes CASSLARLAGGNEQFF. Complete variable domain (other parts from reference TRBV7-2 and TRBJ2-1): GAGVSQSPSNKVTEKGKDVELRCDPISGHTALYWYRQSLGQGLEFLIYFQGNSAPDKSGLPSDRFSAERTGGSVSTLTIQRTQQEDSAVYLCASSLARLAGGNEQFFGPGTRLTVL.

J is TRBJ2-7 and V is TRBV14; D gene ambiguous. The CDR3 has 11 amino acids. The ends were cut back, 3 bases at V and 3 bases at J, with 3 bases in the middle. Germline values: CDR1 SGHDN, CDR2 FVKESK. The CDR3 sequence is CASSHNYEQYF. The DNA of the CDR3 is TGTGCCAGCAGCCACAACTACGAGCAGTACTTC.

The chain combines TRBV3-1 (or the pseudogene TRBV3-2) with TRBJ1-3; D is ambiguous. This CDR3 has 15 amino acids. V was trimmed by 4 bases and J by 4 bases, leaving 14 bases between them. The V gene's germline CDR1 is LGHDT and CDR2 YNNKEL (reference sequence). The CDR3 region has the DNA TGTGCCAGCAGCCTTACTAGGGAAACCGGAAACACCATATATTTT. Translation: CASSLTRETGNTIYF.

V gene TRBV28 combines with J gene TRBJ2-7, with D maybe TRBD1 (6 bases). The CDR3 runs 15 residues. Germline V gene lookup returns CDR1 MDHEN and CDR2 SYDVKM. The V end was cut by 5 bases, the J end by 0 bases, with 14 bases between. DNA for the CDR3: TGTGCCAGCAGTCTCTGGACAGCGGCCTCCTACGAGCAGTACTTC. This codes for CASSLWTAASYEQYF.

The gene calls are TRBV29-1 and TRBJ1-1; a possible D gene is TRBD1 (6 bases). V was shortened by 8 bases and J by 2 bases, with 18 bases between the two germline ends. Per the germline V gene, CDR1 is SQVTM and CDR2 is ANQGSEA. CDR3 length: 14 amino acids. Here the CDR3 reads CSTASGAANTEAFF. CDR3 sequence (DNA): TGCAGCACCGCTTCAGGGGCCGCTAACACTGAAGCTTTCTTT.

This rearrangement joins TRBV4-1 to TRBJ2-7; tentatively, D is TRBD1 (6 bases). The length of the CDR3 is 14 residues. The germline V and J ends were trimmed by 3 bases and 3 bases, with 12 bases remaining between them. Germline V gene sequence: CDR1 MGHRA, CDR2 YSYEKL. CDR3 in DNA: TGCGCCAGCAGCCATAATACAGGGAACTACGAGCAGTACTTC. Protein product: CASSHNTGNYEQYF.

This sequence joins TRBV19 and TRBJ1-2, with D tentatively TRBD1 (5 bases). There are 15 residues in the CDR3. CDR1 is LNHDA and CDR2 is SQIVND in the germline V gene (reference sequence). V dropped 3 bases and J dropped 6 bases, with 17 bases sitting between them. The CDR3 DNA reads TGTGCCAGTAGTATCGAGCAGGGAGGACCAAATGGCTACACCTTC. Protein product: CASSIEQGGPNGYTF.

This clone has just one count. The rearrangement joins TRBV10-1 to TRBJ2-1, with TRBD1 as a possible D gene (6 bases). V dropped 7 bases and J dropped 16 bases, with 17 bases sitting between them. The CDR3 runs to 11 residues. CDR1 and CDR2 from the germline V gene are WNHNN and SYGVQD (reference sequence). DNA of the CDR3: TGCGCCAGCAAGGGGGTAGGGGACCTCTTCTTC. This encodes CASKGVGDLFF.

This chain links TRBV19 with TRBJ1-5, with D possibly being TRBD1 (6 bases). CDR1 is LNHDA, CDR2 SQIVND, per germline (reference sequence). The V end was cut by 11 bases, the J end by 0 bases, with 11 bases between. The CDR3 has 13 residues. The CDR3 DNA reads TGTGCCTCGGAACAGGGTAGCAATCAGCCCCAGCATTTT. It yields the protein CASEQGSNQPQHF.

The chain carries TRBV28 and TRBJ1-2; 9 bases are a match to TRBD1. CDR1 is MDHEN, CDR2 SYDVKM, per germline. V shed 3 bases, J shed 9 bases, and the junction held 11 bases outside the gene matches. The CDR3 extends over 15 amino acids. CDR3: CASSFGGQGFVSYTF. The CDR3 DNA reads TGTGCCAGCAGTTTCGGGGGACAGGGATTCGTAAGCTACACCTTC.

About this clone itself: The same CDR3 arises from other DNA sequences in this sample as well. This rearrangement joins TRBV11-3 to TRBJ2-1, with TRBD2 matching 8 bases. The CDR3 sequence is 14 residues long. Germline V gene data show CDR1 as SGHNT and CDR2 as YENEEA. Trimming cost V 1 base and J 4 bases; bases outside gene matches: 0. CDR3 loop: CASSLAGGYNEQFF. CDR3 sequence (DNA): TGTGCCAGCAGCTTAGCGGGAGGGTACAATGAGCAGTTCTTC.

V and J are TRBV15 and TRBJ2-1, with TRBD2 matching over 10 bases. Germline V gene lookup returns CDR1 LNHNV and CDR2 YYDKDF (reference sequence). The length of the CDR3 is 16 residues. The ends lost 2 bases at V and 7 bases at J; junction bases unmatched: 8. The CDR3 DNA reads TGTGCCACCAGCAGAAATCTAGCGGGGGTTGGGAATGAGCAGTTCTTC. Protein sequence: CATSRNLAGVGNEQFF.

The V and J genes are TRBV6-5 and TRBJ1-5, with TRBD1 matching over 10 bases. The CDR3 consists of 15 residues. Germline values: CDR1 MNHEY, CDR2 SVGAGI. V gave up 2 bases and J gave up 5 bases; unmatched junction bases: 3. Here the CDR3 reads CASSYDDRGHQPQHF. The CDR3 DNA reads as TGTGCCAGCAGTTACGATGACAGGGGGCATCAGCCCCAGCATTTT.

The chain has TRBV19 and TRBJ2-1, with 7 bases matching TRBD2. Germline CDR1 and CDR2: LNHDA and SQIVND (reference sequence). This CDR3 contains 15 residues. J was trimmed by 4 bases and V by 5 bases; bases with no gene match: 8. CDR3 sequence reads: CASSGREGRYNEQFF. The DNA of the CDR3 is TGTGCCAGTAGTGGGAGGGAGGGCCGATACAATGAGCAGTTCTTC.

The rearrangement uses TRBV10-3 and TRBJ2-7; a weak D match, TRBD1 (6 bases). Trimming removed 10 bases from V and 3 bases from J, with 13 bases in between. Germline CDR1 and CDR2: ENHRY and SYGVKD. This CDR3 has 12 residues. CDR3 sequence reads: CASSGTNYEQYF. CDR3 coding DNA: TGTGCCAGTTCCGGGACAAACTACGAGCAGTACTTC.

The chain couples TRBV14 to TRBJ2-2; D gene uncertain. The V gene lost 4 bases and the J gene lost 6 bases, with 24 bases spanning the gap. The CDR3 has 18 residues. CDR1 SGHDN and CDR2 FVKESK come from the germline V gene. In DNA form, the CDR3 reads TGTGCCAGCAGCCGAACTCATTTCAGCCTAGTACTCTCCGGGGAGCTGTTTTTT. Amino acids: CASSRTHFSLVLSGELFF.

The chain employs TRBV7-6 and TRBJ1-1; D remains unclear. The V end lost 4 bases, the J end lost 0 bases, and 9 bases lay between the germline ends. The CDR3 runs 14 residues. From germline, CDR1 is SGHVS and CDR2 FNYEAQ. CDR3 residues: CASSSKQMNTEAFF. CDR3 DNA: TGTGCCAGCAGCTCTAAACAGATGAACACTGAAGCTTTCTTT.

The CDR3 sequence is CASVRDRIYGYTF. The CDR3 DNA is TGTGCTAGTGTTCGGGACAGAATTTATGGCTACACCTTC. The chain carries TRBV12-5 and TRBJ1-2, with 7 positions matching TRBD1. Germline CDR1 is LGHNT and CDR2 is FRNRAP. The CDR3 is 13 residues long. V lost 7 bases to trimming and J lost 5 bases; unmatched junction nucleotides: 7.

The chain carries TRBV11-2 and TRBJ2-7, with 9 bases identical to TRBD2. After removal of 1 base from V and 6 bases from J, the junction contained 7 bases not matched to a gene. The CDR3 has 15 residues. Germline CDR1 is SGHAT and CDR2 is FQNNGV. The CDR3 loop reads CASSLGSGRYSEQYF. CDR3 DNA sequence: TGTGCCAGCAGCTTAGGGAGCGGGAGGTACTCCGAGCAGTACTTC.